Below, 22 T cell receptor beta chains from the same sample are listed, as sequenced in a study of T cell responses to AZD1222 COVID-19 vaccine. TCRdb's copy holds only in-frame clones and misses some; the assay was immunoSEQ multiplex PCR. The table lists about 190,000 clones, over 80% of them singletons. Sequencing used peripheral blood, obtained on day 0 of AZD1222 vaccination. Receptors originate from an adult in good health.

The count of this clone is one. DNA of the CDR3: TGTGCCAGCAGCTTAGAGGCGCGGGGGATGAGGGAGACCCAGTACTTC. Its protein product is CASSLEARGMRETQYF. The chain carries TRBV7-8 and TRBJ2-5, with 7 bases aligning to TRBD2. The CDR3 is made up of 16 amino acids. J was trimmed by 5 bases and V by 1 base; bases with no gene match: 10. Germline CDR1 SGHVS, CDR2 FQNEAQ.

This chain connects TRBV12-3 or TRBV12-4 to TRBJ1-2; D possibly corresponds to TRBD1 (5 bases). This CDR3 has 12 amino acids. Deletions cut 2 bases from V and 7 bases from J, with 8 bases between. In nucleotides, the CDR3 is TGTGCCAGCAGTTTACCAGGGACTGGCTACACCTTC. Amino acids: CASSLPGTGYTF.

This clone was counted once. CDR3 residues: CATHTITDTQYF. CDR3 DNA: TGTGCCACTCACACCATCACAGATACGCAGTATTTT. The V and J genes are TRBV12-3 or TRBV12-4 and TRBJ2-3, with D uncertain. V was trimmed by 10 bases and J by 2 bases, leaving 10 bases between them. The CDR3 loop spans 12 amino acids.

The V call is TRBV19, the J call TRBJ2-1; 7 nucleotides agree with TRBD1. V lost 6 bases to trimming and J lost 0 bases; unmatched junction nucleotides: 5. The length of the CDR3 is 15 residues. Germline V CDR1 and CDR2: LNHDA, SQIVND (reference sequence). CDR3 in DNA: TGTGCCAGTAGAGGGACAGAGCTCTCCTACAATGAGCAGTTCTTC. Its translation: CASRGTELSYNEQFF. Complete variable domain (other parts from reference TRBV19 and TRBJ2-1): DGGITQSPKYLFRKEGQNVTLSCEQNLNHDAMYWYRQDPGQGLRLIYYSQIVNDFQKGDIAEGYSVSREKKESFPLTVTSAQKNPTAFYLCASRGTELSYNEQFFGPGTRLTVL.

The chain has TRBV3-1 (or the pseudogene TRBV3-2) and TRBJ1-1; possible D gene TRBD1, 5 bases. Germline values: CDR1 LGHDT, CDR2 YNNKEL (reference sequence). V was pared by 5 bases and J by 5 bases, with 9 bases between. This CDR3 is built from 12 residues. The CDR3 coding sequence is TGTGCCAGCAGCGCAGGGAATACTGAAGCTTTCTTT. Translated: CASSAGNTEAFF.

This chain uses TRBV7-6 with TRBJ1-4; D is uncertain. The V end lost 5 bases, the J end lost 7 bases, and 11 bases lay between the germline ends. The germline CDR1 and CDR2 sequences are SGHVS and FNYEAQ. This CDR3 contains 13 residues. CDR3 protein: CASSLGRAEKLFF. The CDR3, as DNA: TGTGCCAGCAGCCTGGGGAGGGCTGAAAAACTGTTTTTT.

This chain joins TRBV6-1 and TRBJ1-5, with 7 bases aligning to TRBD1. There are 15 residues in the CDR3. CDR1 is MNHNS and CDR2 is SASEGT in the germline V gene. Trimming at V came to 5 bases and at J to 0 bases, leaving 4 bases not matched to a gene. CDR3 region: CASSKGTDSNQPQHF. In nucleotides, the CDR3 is TGTGCCAGCAGTAAAGGGACAGATAGCAATCAGCCCCAGCATTTT.

Here the CDR3 reads CACIPTGGNTEAFF. In nucleotides, the CDR3 is TGTGCCTGCATCCCGACAGGGGGGAACACTGAAGCTTTCTTT. V gene TRBV6-5 combines with J gene TRBJ1-1; 9 bases map to TRBD1. The J segment lost 1 base and the V segment lost 11 bases, leaving 8 bases of the junction unmatched. CDR3 length equals 14 residues. Germline CDR1 MNHEY, CDR2 SVGAGI.

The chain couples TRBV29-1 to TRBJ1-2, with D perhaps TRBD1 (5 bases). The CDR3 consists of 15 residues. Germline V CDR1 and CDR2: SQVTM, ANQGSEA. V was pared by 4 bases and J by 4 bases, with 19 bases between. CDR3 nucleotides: TGCAGCGTTGCCGGGGCAGCCAGGATCAGCTATGGCTACACCTTC. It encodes CSVAGAARISYGYTF.

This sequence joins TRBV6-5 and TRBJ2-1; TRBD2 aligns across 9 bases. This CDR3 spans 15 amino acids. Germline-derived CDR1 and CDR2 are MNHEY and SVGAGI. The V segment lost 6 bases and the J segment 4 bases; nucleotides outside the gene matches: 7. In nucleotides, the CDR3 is TGTGCCAGCAGGGTGGGACTAGCTTTATACAATGAGCAGTTCTTC. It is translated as CASRVGLALYNEQFF.

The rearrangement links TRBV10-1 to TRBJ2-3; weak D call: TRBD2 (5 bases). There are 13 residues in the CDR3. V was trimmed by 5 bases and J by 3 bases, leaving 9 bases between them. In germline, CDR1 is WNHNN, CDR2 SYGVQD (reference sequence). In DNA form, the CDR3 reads TGCGCCAGCAGTAACCCGGGGACAGATACGCAGTATTTT. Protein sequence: CASSNPGTDTQYF.

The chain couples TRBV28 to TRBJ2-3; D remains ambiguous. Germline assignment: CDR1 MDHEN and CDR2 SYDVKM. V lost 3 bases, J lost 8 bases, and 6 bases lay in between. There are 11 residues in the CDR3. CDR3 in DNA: TGTGCCAGCAGTTTCCAGAGTACGCAGTATTTT. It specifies CASSFQSTQYF.

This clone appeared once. Here the CDR3 DNA reads TGTGCCAGCAGTGAGGGGGGGCTTTCCTACAATGAGCAGTTCTTC. This sequence encodes CASSEGGLSYNEQFF. The chain couples TRBV6-1 to TRBJ2-1; maybe TRBD2 (7 bases). V lost 3 bases and J 1 base, leaving 10 bases between the germline ends. Germline loops: CDR1 MNHNS, CDR2 SASEGT. The length of the CDR3 is 15 residues.

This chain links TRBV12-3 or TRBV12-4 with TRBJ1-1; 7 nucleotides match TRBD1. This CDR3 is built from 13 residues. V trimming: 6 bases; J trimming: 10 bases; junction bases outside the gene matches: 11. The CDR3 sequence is CASSPRQGNSAFF. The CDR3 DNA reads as TGTGCCAGCAGCCCGAGACAGGGAAATTCAGCTTTCTTT.

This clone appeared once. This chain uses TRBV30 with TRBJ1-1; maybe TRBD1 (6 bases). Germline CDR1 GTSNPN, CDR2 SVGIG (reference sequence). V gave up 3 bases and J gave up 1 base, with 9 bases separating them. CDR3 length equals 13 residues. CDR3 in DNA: TGTGCCTGGAGCCCGGGGGCGAACACTGAAGCTTTCTTT. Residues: CAWSPGANTEAFF.

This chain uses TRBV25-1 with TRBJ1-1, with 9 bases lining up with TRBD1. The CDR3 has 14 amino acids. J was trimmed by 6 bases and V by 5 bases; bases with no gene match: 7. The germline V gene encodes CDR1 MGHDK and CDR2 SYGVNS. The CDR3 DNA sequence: TGTGCCAGCAGTTATACAGGGGGCATCGCTGAAGCTTTCTTT. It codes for CASSYTGGIAEAFF.

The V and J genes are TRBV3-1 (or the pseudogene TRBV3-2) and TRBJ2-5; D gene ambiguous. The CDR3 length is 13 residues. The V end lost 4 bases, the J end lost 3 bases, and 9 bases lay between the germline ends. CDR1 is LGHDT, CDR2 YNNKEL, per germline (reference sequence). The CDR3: CASSLDVKETQYF. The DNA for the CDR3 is TGTGCCAGCAGCCTGGACGTCAAAGAGACCCAGTACTTC.

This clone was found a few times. This CDR3 reads CASSQRYGPRGNEKLFF. The CDR3 region has the DNA TGCGCCAGCAGCCAAAGGTACGGGCCTCGGGGTAATGAAAAACTGTTTTTT. This sequence joins TRBV4-3 and TRBJ1-4; D is ambiguous. Germline V gives CDR1 LGHNA, CDR2 YSLEER. This CDR3 is 17 amino acids long. V was pared by 2 bases and J by 4 bases, with 17 bases between.

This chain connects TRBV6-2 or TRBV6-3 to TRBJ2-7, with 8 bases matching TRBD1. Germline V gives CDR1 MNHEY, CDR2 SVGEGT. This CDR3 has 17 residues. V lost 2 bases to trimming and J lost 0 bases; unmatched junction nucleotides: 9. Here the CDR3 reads CASSYGAGGEPSYEQYF. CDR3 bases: TGTGCCAGCAGTTACGGGGCAGGGGGCGAACCCTCCTACGAGCAGTACTTC.

The CDR3 protein is CASSAHWSTNTEAFF. The CDR3 DNA sequence: TGTGCCAGCAGCGCCCACTGGAGTACGAACACTGAAGCTTTCTTT. This chain connects TRBV7-9 to TRBJ1-1; D is undetermined. Germline V gene data show CDR1 as SEHNR and CDR2 as FQNEAQ (reference sequence). This CDR3 spans 15 amino acids. Trimming took 5 bases from V and 1 from J, leaving 14 bases between them.

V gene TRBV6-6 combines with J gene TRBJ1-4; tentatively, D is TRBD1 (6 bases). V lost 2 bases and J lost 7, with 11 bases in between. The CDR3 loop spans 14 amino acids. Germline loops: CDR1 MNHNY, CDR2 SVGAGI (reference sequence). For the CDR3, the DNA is TGTGCCAGCAGTTACCAGGGGTTTTCTGAAAAACTGTTTTTT. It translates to CASSYQGFSEKLFF.

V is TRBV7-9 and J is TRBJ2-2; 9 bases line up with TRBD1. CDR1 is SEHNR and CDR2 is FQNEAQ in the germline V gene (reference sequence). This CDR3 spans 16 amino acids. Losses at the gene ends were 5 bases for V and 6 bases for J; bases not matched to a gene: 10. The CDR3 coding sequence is TGTGCCAGCAGCCCCTATCGGGACAGGGCTGCCGGGGAGCTGTTTTTT. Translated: CASSPYRDRAAGELFF.